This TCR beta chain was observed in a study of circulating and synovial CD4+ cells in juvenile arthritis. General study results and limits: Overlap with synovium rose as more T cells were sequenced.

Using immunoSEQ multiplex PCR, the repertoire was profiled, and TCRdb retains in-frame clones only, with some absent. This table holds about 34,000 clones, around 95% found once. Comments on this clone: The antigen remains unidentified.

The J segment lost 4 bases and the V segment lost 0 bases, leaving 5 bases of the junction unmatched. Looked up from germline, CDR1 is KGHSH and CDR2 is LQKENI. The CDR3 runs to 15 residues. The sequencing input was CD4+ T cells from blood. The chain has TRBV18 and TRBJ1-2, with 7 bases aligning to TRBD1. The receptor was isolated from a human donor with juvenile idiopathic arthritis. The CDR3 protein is CASSPPGQPTYGYTF. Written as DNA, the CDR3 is TGTGCCAGCTCACCACCGGGACAGCCAACCTATGGCTACACCTTC. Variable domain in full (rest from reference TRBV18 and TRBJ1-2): NAGVMQNPRHLVRRRGQEARLRCSPMKGHSHVYWYRQLPEEGLKFMVYLQKENIIDESGMPKERFSAEFPKEGPSILRIQQVVRGDSAAYFCASSPPGQPTYGYTFGSGTRLTVV.